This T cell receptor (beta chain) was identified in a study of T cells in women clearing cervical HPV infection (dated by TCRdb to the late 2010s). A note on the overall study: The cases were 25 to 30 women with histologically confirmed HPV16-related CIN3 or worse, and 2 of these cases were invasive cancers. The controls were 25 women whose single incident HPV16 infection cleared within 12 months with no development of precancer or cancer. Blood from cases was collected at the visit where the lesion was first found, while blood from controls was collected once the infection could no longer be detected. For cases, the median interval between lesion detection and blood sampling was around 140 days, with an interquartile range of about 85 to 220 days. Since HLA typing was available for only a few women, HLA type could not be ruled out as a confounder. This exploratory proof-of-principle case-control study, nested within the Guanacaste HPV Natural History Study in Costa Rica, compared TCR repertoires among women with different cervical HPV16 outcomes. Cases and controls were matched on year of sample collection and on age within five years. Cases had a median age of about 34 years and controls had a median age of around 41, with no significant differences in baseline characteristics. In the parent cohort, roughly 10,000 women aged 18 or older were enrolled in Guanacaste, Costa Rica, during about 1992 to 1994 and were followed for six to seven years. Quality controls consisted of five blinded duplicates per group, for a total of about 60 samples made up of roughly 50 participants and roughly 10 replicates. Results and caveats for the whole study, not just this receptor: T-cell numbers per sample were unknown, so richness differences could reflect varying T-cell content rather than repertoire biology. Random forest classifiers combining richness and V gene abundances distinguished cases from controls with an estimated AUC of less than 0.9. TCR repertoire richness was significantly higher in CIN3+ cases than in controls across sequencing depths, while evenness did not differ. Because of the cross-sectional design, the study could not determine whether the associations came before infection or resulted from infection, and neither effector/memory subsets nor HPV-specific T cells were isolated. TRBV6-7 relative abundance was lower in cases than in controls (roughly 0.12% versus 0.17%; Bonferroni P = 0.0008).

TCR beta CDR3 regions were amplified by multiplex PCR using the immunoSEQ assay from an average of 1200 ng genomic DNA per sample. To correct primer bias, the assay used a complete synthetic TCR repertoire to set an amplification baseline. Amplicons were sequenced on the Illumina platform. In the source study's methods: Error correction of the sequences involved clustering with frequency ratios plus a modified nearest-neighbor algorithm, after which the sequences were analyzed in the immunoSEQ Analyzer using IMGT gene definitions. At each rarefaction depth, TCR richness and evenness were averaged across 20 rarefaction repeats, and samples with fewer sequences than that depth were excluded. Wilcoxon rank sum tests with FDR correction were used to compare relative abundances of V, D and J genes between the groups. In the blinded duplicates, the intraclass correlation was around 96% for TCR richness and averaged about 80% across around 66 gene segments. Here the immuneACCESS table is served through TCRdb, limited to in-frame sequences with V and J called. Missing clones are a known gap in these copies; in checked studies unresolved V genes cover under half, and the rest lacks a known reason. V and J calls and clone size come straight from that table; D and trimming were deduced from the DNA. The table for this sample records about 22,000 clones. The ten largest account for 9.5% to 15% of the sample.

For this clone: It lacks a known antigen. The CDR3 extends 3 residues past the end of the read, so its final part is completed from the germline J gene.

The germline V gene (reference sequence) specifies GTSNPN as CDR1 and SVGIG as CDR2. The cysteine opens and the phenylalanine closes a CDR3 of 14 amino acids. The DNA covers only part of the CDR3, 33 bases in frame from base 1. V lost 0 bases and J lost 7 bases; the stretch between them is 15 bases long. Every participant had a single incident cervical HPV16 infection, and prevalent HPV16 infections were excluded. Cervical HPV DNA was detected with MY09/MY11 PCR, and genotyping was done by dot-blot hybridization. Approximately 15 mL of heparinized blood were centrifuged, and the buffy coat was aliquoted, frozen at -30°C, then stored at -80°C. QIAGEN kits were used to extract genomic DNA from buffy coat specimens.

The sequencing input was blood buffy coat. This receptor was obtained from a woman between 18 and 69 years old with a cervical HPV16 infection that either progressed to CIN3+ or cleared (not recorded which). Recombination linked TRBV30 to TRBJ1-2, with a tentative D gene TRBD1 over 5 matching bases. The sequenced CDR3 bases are TGTGCCTGGAGTGTAAACAGGCAGGGCGGTGGC. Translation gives CAWSVNRQGGG. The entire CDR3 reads CAWSVNRQGGGYTF.